This is a list of T cell receptor beta chains from one sample in a study of T-cell memory formation after mild COVID-19. MiXCR, applied by TCRdb to the 5' RACE reads, yields one record per CDR3 protein. Of around 530,000 distinct CDR3 sequences in the sample, roughly 22% were seen once. The sample taken for sequencing was PBMCs or a T cell subset sorted from them (not recorded which). The receptors were sampled from an adult woman who had mild COVID-19 (a few samples of this study predate the infection). Cell type and time point are not known. CDR3s include the opening cysteine and the closing phenylalanine or tryptophan. D genes are given only for firm matches. Size values are once, few and many counts, or a class for expanded clones, and some rows have none.

j_call v_call d_call clone_size cdr3_nt cdr3_aa
TRBJ2-7 TRBV11-3 TRBD2 . TGTGCCAGCAGCTTAAGTCTAGCGGACGAGCAGTACTTC CASSLSLADEQYF
TRBJ2-1 TRBV7-9 TRBD2 . TGTGCCAGCAGCCCGACGGGACTAGCGGGAGTCAATGAGCAGTTCTTC CASSPTGLAGVNEQFF
TRBJ2-3 TRBV20-1 . . TGCAGTGCTCACCCCAGGGGGGCCTACACAGATACGCAGTATTTT CSAHPRGAYTDTQYF
TRBJ2-1 TRBV27 TRBD2 few TGTGCCAGCAGTTTAAGTCGCGGGGGGGGCCATGAGCAGTTCTTC CASSLSRGGGHEQFF
TRBJ2-3 TRBV30 . . TGTGCCTGGAGTGCGGCGGCTAGCACAGATACGCAGTATTTT CAWSAAASTDTQYF
TRBJ1-1 TRBV6-1 . few TGTGCCAGCAGTGAACCCGCCGGGGGGCTAGCTTTCTTT CASSEPAGGLAFF
TRBJ2-3 TRBV18 TRBD2 few TGTGCCAGCTCACCACAGAGACTAGCGGGAGGAAGAGATACGCAGTATTTT CASSPQRLAGGRDTQYF
TRBJ2-3 TRBV5-4 . . TGTGCCGAAGGGACCCCGCTGGATACGCAGTATTTT CAEGTPLDTQYF
TRBJ2-1 TRBV7-9 . . TGTGCCAGCAGCTTAGCGGCGAACAATGAGCAGTTCTTC CASSLAANNEQFF
TRBJ2-3 TRBV7-2 . few TGTGCCAGCAGCCCACAGGAGGGAGCAGATACGCAGTATTTT CASSPQEGADTQYF
TRBJ2-1 TRBV4-1 . few TGCGCCAGCAGTTTCGCGGAGGACCATGAGCAGTTCTTC CASSFAEDHEQFF
TRBJ2-1 TRBV20-1 TRBD2 . TGCAGTGCTAGAGTGGCTAGCGGCAACAATGAGCAGTTCTTC CSARVASGNNEQFF
TRBJ1-1 TRBV6-5 . few TGTGCCAGCAGTTATTCCTTGGGACATTACTCCGCTGAAGCTTTCTTT CASSYSLGHYSAEAFF
TRBJ1-2 TRBV4-2 . few TGTGCCAGCAGCCAAGATCGAGGGTATCCTGGCTACACCTTC CASSQDRGYPGYTF
TRBJ2-7 TRBV4-1 . . TGCGCCAGCAGCGCGGACAGCAGATACGAGCAGTACTTC CASSADSRYEQYF
TRBJ2-3 TRBV23-1 . few TGCGGGGGCCCGGGAGCGAACACAGATACGCAGTATTTT CGGPGANTDTQYF
TRBJ1-2 TRBV12-3/TRBV12-4 . . TGTGCCAGCATCAGAGGACAGACTAACTATGGCTACACCTTC CASIRGQTNYGYTF
TRBJ2-1 TRBV6-2/TRBV6-3 . . TGTGCCAGCAGTTACTCTCTATCAGGGGGGGTTGACAATGAGCAGTTCTTC CASSYSLSGGVDNEQFF
TRBJ2-7 TRBV20-1 . . TGCAGTGCCCGGGCGCAGAGCTCCTACGAGCAGTACTTC CSARAQSSYEQYF
TRBJ2-3 TRBV2 . . TGTGCCAGCGCGTTTGAGGATACGCAGTATTTT CASAFEDTQYF
TRBJ1-2 TRBV4-1 . few TGCGCCAGCAGCCAAGAAGGGGGGAGCTATGGCTACACCTTC CASSQEGGSYGYTF
TRBJ1-1 TRBV5-1 . few TGCGCCAGCAGCTTCCGGGGTACGACTGAAGCTTTCTTT CASSFRGTTEAFF
TRBJ2-3 TRBV12-3/TRBV12-4 TRBD2 few TGTGCCAGCAGGCTGACTAGCGGGAGAAGCACAGATACGCAGTATTTT CASRLTSGRSTDTQYF
TRBJ2-5 TRBV6-5 TRBD2 few TGTGCCAGCAGTTATTTCGAGACTAGCTTAGAGACCCAGTACTTC CASSYFETSLETQYF
TRBJ2-1 TRBV29-1 TRBD2 many TGCAGCGTTGTGGGCGGGGGTACCTACAATGAGCAGTTCTTC CSVVGGGTYNEQFF
TRBJ1-2 TRBV5-6 . many TGTGCCAGCAGCTTGGTCCGGTCTCTTTATGGCTACACCTTC CASSLVRSLYGYTF
TRBJ1-4 TRBV20-1 . few TGCAGTGCGTCGTCGGGTTCGTATGAAAAACTGTTTTTT CSASSGSYEKLFF
TRBJ1-1 TRBV5-4 . few TGTGCCAGCAAGGGCAGGATAGACACTGAAGCTTTCTTT CASKGRIDTEAFF
TRBJ2-6 TRBV19 TRBD1 . TGTGCCAGTAGTATTTTCGGGACAGTACACTCTGGGGCCAACGTCCTGACTTTC CASSIFGTVHSGANVLTF
TRBJ2-1 TRBV24-1 . few TGTGCCACTACAGGGAGCTACAATGAGCAGTTCTTC CATTGSYNEQFF
TRBJ1-1 TRBV29-1 . . TGCAGCGCCAAATTGGGACCGGACACTGAAGCTTTCTTT CSAKLGPDTEAFF
TRBJ2-5 TRBV6-2/TRBV6-3 . once TGTGCCAGCAGCTCGGGACGGATACCCCGGACCCAGTACTTC CASSSGRIPRTQYF
TRBJ2-1 TRBV4-3 . few TGCGCCAGCAGCCAAGATCTTCCGGCCGGAGGGATCCAGTTGGTCAATGAGCAGTTCTTC CASSQDLPAGGIQLVNEQFF
TRBJ2-3 TRBV7-6 TRBD1 few TGTGCCAGCAGCCGCGTCCGGGGACAGGGCACAGATACGCAGTATTTT CASSRVRGQGTDTQYF
TRBJ1-6 TRBV7-2 TRBD1 medium-sized TGTGCCAGCAGCCCCGCCCCAGGGGGAAATTCACCCCTCCACTTT CASSPAPGGNSPLHF
TRBJ2-5 TRBV9 . few TGTGCCAGCAGCTCCCGCCCGGCATCGGGGGAGACCCAGTACTTC CASSSRPASGETQYF
TRBJ2-5 TRBV20-1 TRBD2 . TGCAGTGCCATGACTAGCGCGGAGACCCAGTACTTC CSAMTSAETQYF
TRBJ1-5 TRBV12-3/TRBV12-4 . . TGTGCCAGCAGTCCCACAGGAGAAAGCAATCAGCCCCAGCATTTT CASSPTGESNQPQHF
TRBJ2-1 TRBV5-1 TRBD2 many TGCGCCAGCAGGCCGACCGGGACTAGCGGGAGCGATGAGCAGTTCTTC CASRPTGTSGSDEQFF
TRBJ1-1 TRBV7-9 . few TGTGCCAGCAGCCGGCGGGTGAGGGGAAGGGCCTTTTCGAACACTGAAGCTTTCTTT CASSRRVRGRAFSNTEAFF
TRBJ2-7 TRBV5-5 . few TGTGCCAGCACCCATTTGGGGGGCTCCTACGAGCAGTACTTC CASTHLGGSYEQYF
TRBJ1-1 TRBV15 . . TGTGCCACCAGCAGTGGCCCAACAGGTTTGAGCACTGAAGCTTTCTTT CATSSGPTGLSTEAFF
TRBJ2-3 TRBV20-1 . . TGCAGCAGCGGGCCTCGCACAGATACGCAGTATTTT CSSGPRTDTQYF
TRBJ1-5 TRBV5-1 . few TGCGCCAGCAAAACAGATGACAGTAGCAATCAGCCCCAGCATTTT CASKTDDSSNQPQHF
TRBJ2-7 TRBV4-1 . . TGCGCCAGCAGCCAAGGAAGGGCCACGGGGTTAAGCTACGAGCAGTACTTC CASSQGRATGLSYEQYF
TRBJ1-2 TRBV6-2/TRBV6-3 . . TGTGCCAGCAGTTACCCTGGACAGTTTAAGGGCTACACCTTC CASSYPGQFKGYTF
TRBJ1-5 TRBV5-8 . . TGTGCCAGCACCCTTGGGTATGGGTTAGGTCAGCCCCAGCATTTT CASTLGYGLGQPQHF
TRBJ1-2 TRBV12-3/TRBV12-4 . few TGTGCCAGCAAGGGACCTGGGGGCTACACCTTC CASKGPGGYTF
TRBJ2-7 TRBV4-1 TRBD1 . TGCGCCAGCAGCCAAGACCCGGGACAGATTCTAGTTGAGCAGTACTTC CASSQDPGQILVEQYF
TRBJ2-7 TRBV6-2/TRBV6-3 TRBD2 . TGTGCCAGCAGTTACTCTCAGACTAGCGGGGCCTACGAGCAGTACTTC CASSYSQTSGAYEQYF
TRBJ1-1 TRBV5-5 TRBD1 . TGTGCCAGCAGCCCCCAAATAGGGGACAGGGGGTACATGAACACTGAAGCTTTCTTT CASSPQIGDRGYMNTEAFF
TRBJ2-5 TRBV6-6 TRBD1 . TGTGCCAGCAGTCTCCATGGACAGGGTCGGAGGCAAGAGACCCAGTACTTC CASSLHGQGRRQETQYF
TRBJ2-1 TRBV5-4 . few TGTGCCAGCAGCTTGGCCAGCTCAGGGATGGATGAGCAGTTCTTC CASSLASSGMDEQFF
TRBJ2-3 TRBV20-1 TRBD2 few TGCAGTGCTAGACCGACTAGCGGGAGGATTTCAGATACGCAGTATTTT CSARPTSGRISDTQYF